Listed below are T cell receptor beta chains from one sample, sequenced in a study of T cell responses to AZD1222 COVID-19 vaccine. The method was immunoSEQ multiplex PCR; TCRdb's version includes in-frame clones alone and lacks a portion of them. The profile shows fewer than 150,000 clones, more than 85% of them singletons. This specimen was peripheral blood, taken on day 0 of AZD1222 vaccination. All receptors come from an adult in good health. Both conserved end residues are part of each CDR3. The D gene is left open where the match is weak. Part of the rows lack a size; the others show once, few, many or a class for expanded clones.

D | J | V | size | CDR3 | DNA
NA | TRBJ1-2 | TRBV30 | NA | CAWSTGSYGYTF | TGTGCCTGGAGTACAGGGTCCTATGGCTACACCTTC
NA | TRBJ1-2 | TRBV5-1 | few | CASSLREGYGYTF | TGCGCCAGCAGCCTCAGGGAAGGTTATGGCTACACCTTC
NA | TRBJ1-5 | TRBV18 | NA | CASSPVDGLNQPQHF | TGTGCCAGCTCACCCGTAGACGGTCTTAATCAGCCCCAGCATTTT
TRBD1 | TRBJ1-2 | TRBV5-1 | NA | CASSLRFEGQVPRLYGYTF | TGCGCCAGCAGCTTGAGATTTGAGGGACAGGTCCCGAGGCTGTATGGCTACACCTTC
NA | TRBJ1-6 | TRBV14 | NA | CASSQEGGSSYNSPLHF | TGTGCCAGCAGCCAAGAGGGGGGGAGCTCCTATAATTCACCCCTCCACTTT
NA | TRBJ2-3 | TRBV6-1 | NA | CASSEAFWTGTDTQYF | TGTGCCAGCAGTGAAGCCTTTTGGACAGGCACAGATACGCAGTATTTT
NA | TRBJ2-1 | TRBV15 | NA | CATSRAGLTNNEQFF | TGTGCCACCAGCAGAGCGGGACTCACTAACAATGAGCAGTTCTTC
NA | TRBJ1-1 | TRBV2 | NA | CASSKGKNTEAFF | TGTGCCAGCAGTAAGGGGAAAAACACTGAAGCTTTCTTT
NA | TRBJ1-6 | TRBV7-9 | few | CASSFVLTGSLDSPLHF | TGTGCCAGCAGCTTCGTCTTAACAGGGTCTCTGGATTCACCCCTCCACTTT
NA | TRBJ2-7 | TRBV5-4 | once | CASSLGSAVAFYEQYF | TGTGCCAGCAGCTTGGGGTCGGCCGTCGCATTTTACGAGCAGTACTTC
NA | TRBJ2-7 | TRBV7-8 | NA | CASSPSLTGQYF | TGTGCCAGCAGCCCCTCACTCACGGGGCAGTACTTC
NA | TRBJ1-5 | TRBV9 | NA | CASSVDGGEHQPQHF | TGTGCCAGCAGCGTAGACGGGGGTGAGCACCAGCCCCAGCATTTT
NA | TRBJ2-2 | TRBV10-3 | NA | CAISEGAGELFF | TGTGCCATCAGTGAAGGGGCCGGGGAGCTGTTTTTT
NA | TRBJ2-2 | TRBV2 | NA | CASSEALYKKNRYTGELFF | TGTGCCAGCAGTGAAGCGCTTTATAAAAAGAACCGGTACACCGGGGAGCTGTTTTTT
NA | TRBJ1-5 | TRBV6-1 | once | CASSAGIGGRIGNQPQHF | TGTGCCAGCAGTGCTGGAATCGGGGGAAGGATTGGCAATCAGCCCCAGCATTTT
NA | TRBJ1-1 | TRBV6-5 | NA | CASSLRTERNTEAFF | TGTGCCAGCAGTTTACGGACAGAGAGGAACACTGAAGCTTTCTTT
NA | TRBJ1-5 | TRBV6-5 | NA | CASSPYRGSDQPQHF | TGTGCCAGCAGTCCCTACCGGGGGTCCGATCAGCCCCAGCATTTT
TRBD1 | TRBJ1-1 | TRBV10-1 | NA | CASSEPPLKRQGRKYTEAFF | TGCGCCAGCAGTGAGCCCCCGCTCAAGCGACAGGGTCGGAAGTACACTGAAGCTTTCTTT
TRBD1 | TRBJ2-3 | TRBV7-2 | NA | CASSQDRGGDTQYF | TGTGCCAGCAGCCAGGACAGGGGTGGCGATACGCAGTATTTT
NA | TRBJ1-2 | TRBV19 | NA | CASSWGRGGYTF | TGTGCCAGTAGTTGGGGACGCGGGGGCTACACCTTC
TRBD2 | TRBJ2-2 | TRBV6-4 | NA | CASSPTSGGFANTGELFF | TGTGCCAGCAGCCCTACTAGCGGGGGGTTCGCGAACACCGGGGAGCTGTTTTTT
NA | TRBJ1-1 | TRBV5-6 | NA | CASSVPSLGNTEAFF | TGTGCCAGCAGCGTTCCAAGTTTGGGGAACACTGAAGCTTTCTTT
NA | TRBJ2-1 | TRBV11-3 | NA | CASSSDDSYNEQFF | TGTGCCAGCAGCTCGGATGACAGCTACAATGAGCAGTTCTTC
NA | TRBJ1-1 | TRBV13 | NA | CASSLGLIGMNTEAFF | TGTGCCAGCAGCTTAGGCCTAATCGGCATGAACACTGAAGCTTTCTTT
TRBD1 | TRBJ1-2 | TRBV5-5 | NA | CASSLQGASYGYTF | TGTGCCAGCAGCTTACAGGGGGCGAGTTATGGCTACACCTTC
NA | TRBJ1-1 | TRBV27 | many | CASSLYPAGNTEAFF | TGTGCCAGCAGTTTATACCCTGCAGGGAACACTGAAGCTTTCTTT
NA | TRBJ2-5 | TRBV5-1 | NA | CASSPGDRPYQETQYF | TGCGCCAGCAGCCCGGGGGACAGACCCTACCAAGAGACCCAGTACTTC
NA | TRBJ1-1 | TRBV5-1 | once | CASSLVGLTEAFF | TGCGCCAGCAGCTTGGTAGGGTTAACTGAAGCTTTCTTT
TRBD2 | TRBJ2-7 | TRBV27 | NA | CASNPVAGAYEQYF | TGTGCCAGCAACCCCGTAGCGGGGGCCTACGAGCAGTACTTC
NA | TRBJ1-2 | TRBV27 | NA | CASSLRGVRGYTF | TGTGCCAGCAGTTTAAGAGGGGTCCGGGGCTACACCTTC
TRBD1 | TRBJ2-1 | TRBV19 | NA | CASSYSPGQGLSLSYNEQFF | TGTGCCAGTAGTTACTCTCCGGGACAGGGATTGTCCCTCTCCTACAATGAGCAGTTCTTC
TRBD1 | TRBJ2-7 | TRBV7-9 | NA | CASSLRDRAYEQYF | TGTGCCAGCAGCTTAAGGGACAGAGCCTACGAGCAGTACTTC
NA | TRBJ2-7 | TRBV12-3/TRBV12-4 | NA | CASRSTARYEQYF | TGTGCCAGCAGGTCGACAGCCCGCTACGAGCAGTACTTC
NA | TRBJ1-1 | TRBV5-1 | NA | CASSLAVGGSTEAFF | TGCGCCAGCAGCTTGGCAGTTGGGGGGTCCACTGAAGCTTTCTTT
TRBD1 | TRBJ1-2 | TRBV30 | NA | CAWETGGVGGYTF | TGTGCCTGGGAGACAGGGGGCGTCGGTGGCTACACCTTC
NA | TRBJ1-1 | TRBV25-1 | NA | CASSGLQGLSDMNTEAFF | TGTGCCAGCAGTGGTCTACAGGGTTTGTCGGACATGAACACTGAAGCTTTCTTT
NA | TRBJ2-2 | TRBV15 | NA | CATSRDHQIGELFF | TGTGCCACCAGCAGAGATCACCAGATCGGGGAGCTGTTTTTT
NA | TRBJ2-3 | TRBV27 | NA | CASRSRVFGTDTQYF | TGTGCCAGCAGGTCTCGCGTATTCGGCACAGATACGCAGTATTTT
TRBD1 | TRBJ1-1 | TRBV18 | NA | CASSPRTGLNTEAFF | TGTGCCAGCTCACCACGGACAGGGCTTAACACTGAAGCTTTCTTT
TRBD1 | TRBJ2-2 | TRBV28 | NA | CASSPIPGTGDTGELFF | TGTGCCAGCAGTCCGATCCCCGGGACAGGCGACACCGGGGAGCTGTTTTTT
TRBD1 | TRBJ1-1 | TRBV18 | NA | CASSPRTGGTEAFF | TGTGCCAGCTCACCACGGACAGGGGGCACTGAAGCTTTCTTT
NA | TRBJ2-7 | TRBV6-5 | NA | CASRFRRGRYEQYF | TGTGCCAGCAGGTTTAGGAGAGGGCGGTACGAGCAGTACTTC
NA | TRBJ1-2 | TRBV2 | once | CASSAETNYGYTF | TGTGCCAGCAGTGCAGAGACTAACTATGGCTACACCTTC
NA | TRBJ2-7 | TRBV19 | NA | CASSMGPGDYEQYF | TGTGCCAGTAGTATGGGTCCCGGGGACTACGAGCAGTACTTC
NA | TRBJ1-6 | TRBV14 | NA | CASSPELSPHNSPLHF | TGTGCCAGCAGCCCAGAACTATCGCCCCATAATTCACCCCTCCACTTT
TRBD1 | TRBJ1-6 | TRBV6-6 | NA | CASSLEGQGLTHLSYNSPLHF | TGTGCCAGCAGCCTGGAGGGACAGGGACTTACTCACCTCTCCTATAATTCACCCCTCCACTTT